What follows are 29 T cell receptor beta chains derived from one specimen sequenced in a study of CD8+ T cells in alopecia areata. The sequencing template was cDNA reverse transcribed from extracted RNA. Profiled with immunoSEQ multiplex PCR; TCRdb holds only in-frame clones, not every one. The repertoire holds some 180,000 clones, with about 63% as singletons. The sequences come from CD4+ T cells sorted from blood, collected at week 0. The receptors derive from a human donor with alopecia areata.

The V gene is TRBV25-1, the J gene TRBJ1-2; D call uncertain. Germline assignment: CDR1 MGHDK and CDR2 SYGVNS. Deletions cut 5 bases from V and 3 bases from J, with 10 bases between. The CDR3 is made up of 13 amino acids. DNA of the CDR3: TGTGCCAGCAGTCATCACAGTTACTATGGCTACACCTTC. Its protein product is CASSHHSYYGYTF.

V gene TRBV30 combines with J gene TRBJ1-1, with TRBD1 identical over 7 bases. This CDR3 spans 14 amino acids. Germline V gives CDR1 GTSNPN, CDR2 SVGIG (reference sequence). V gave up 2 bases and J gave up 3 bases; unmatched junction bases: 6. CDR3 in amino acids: CAWSPIQGDTEAFF. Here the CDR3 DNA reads TGTGCCTGGAGTCCCATTCAGGGGGACACTGAAGCTTTCTTT.

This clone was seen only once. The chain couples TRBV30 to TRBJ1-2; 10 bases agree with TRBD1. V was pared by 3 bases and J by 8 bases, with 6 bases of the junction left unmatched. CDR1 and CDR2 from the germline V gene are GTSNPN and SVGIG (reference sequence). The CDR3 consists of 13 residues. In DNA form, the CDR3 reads TGTGCCTGGAGCTTCGGACAGGGGGGAGGCTACACCTTC. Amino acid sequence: CAWSFGQGGGYTF.

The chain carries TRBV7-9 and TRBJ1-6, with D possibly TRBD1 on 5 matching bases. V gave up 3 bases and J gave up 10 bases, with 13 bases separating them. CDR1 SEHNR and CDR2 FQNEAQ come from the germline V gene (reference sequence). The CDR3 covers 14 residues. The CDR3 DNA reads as TGTGCCAGCAGCTTCGGGCAGGGTAAATCACCCCTCCACTTT. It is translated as CASSFGQGKSPLHF.

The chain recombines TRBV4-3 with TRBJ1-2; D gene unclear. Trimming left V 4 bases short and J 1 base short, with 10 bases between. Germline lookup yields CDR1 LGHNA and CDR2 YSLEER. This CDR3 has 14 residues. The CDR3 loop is CASSPGLVNYGYTF. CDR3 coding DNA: TGCGCCAGCAGCCCGGGATTGGTTAACTATGGCTACACCTTC.

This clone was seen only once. CDR3 bases: TGCGCCAGCAGCCAAGAAGGGGTCGGGGGAGATACGCAGTATTTT. It yields the protein CASSQEGVGGDTQYF. V and J are TRBV4-3 and TRBJ2-3; perhaps TRBD2 as D (6 bases). The CDR3 has 15 amino acids. The V and J ends lost 0 bases and 5 bases respectively, with 12 bases between them. Germline V gives CDR1 LGHNA, CDR2 YSLEER.

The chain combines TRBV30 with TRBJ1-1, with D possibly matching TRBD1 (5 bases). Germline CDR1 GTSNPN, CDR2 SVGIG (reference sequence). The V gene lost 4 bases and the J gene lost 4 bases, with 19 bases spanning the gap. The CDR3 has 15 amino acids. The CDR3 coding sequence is TGTGCCTGGACTCCCCTGGGGGGAGTTCGCACTGAAGCTTTCTTT. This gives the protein CAWTPLGGVRTEAFF.

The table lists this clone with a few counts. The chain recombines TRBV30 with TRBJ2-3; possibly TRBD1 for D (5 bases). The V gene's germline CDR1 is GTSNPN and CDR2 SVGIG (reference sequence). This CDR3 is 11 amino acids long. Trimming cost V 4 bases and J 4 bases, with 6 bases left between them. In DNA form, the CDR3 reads TGTGCCTGGACAGGGTCAGATACGCAGTATTTT. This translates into CAWTGSDTQYF.

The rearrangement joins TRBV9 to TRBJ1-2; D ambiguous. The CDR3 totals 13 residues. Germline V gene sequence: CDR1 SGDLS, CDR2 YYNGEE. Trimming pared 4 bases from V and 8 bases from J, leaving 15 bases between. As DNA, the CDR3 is TGTGCCAGCAGCCTCCCGCAAGGGCTCGGCTACACCTTC. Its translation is CASSLPQGLGYTF.

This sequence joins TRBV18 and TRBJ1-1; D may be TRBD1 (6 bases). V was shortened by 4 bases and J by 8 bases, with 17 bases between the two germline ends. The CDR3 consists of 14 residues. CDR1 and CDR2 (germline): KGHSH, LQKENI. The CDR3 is CASSLQQGQHEAFF. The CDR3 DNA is TGTGCCAGCTCACTGCAACAGGGACAACACGAAGCTTTCTTT.

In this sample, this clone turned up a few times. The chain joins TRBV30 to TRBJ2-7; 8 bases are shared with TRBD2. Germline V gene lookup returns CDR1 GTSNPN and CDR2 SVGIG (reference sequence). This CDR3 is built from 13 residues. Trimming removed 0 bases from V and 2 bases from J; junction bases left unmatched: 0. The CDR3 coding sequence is TGTGCCTGGAGTGTAGCGGGGGCCTACGAGCAGTACTTC. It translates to CAWSVAGAYEQYF.

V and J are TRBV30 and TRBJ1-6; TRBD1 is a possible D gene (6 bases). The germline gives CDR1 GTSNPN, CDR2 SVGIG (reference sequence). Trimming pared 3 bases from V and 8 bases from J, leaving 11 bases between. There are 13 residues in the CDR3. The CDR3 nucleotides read TGTGCCTGGAGCCCCCCAGGGGATTCACCCCTCCACTTT. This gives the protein CAWSPPGDSPLHF.

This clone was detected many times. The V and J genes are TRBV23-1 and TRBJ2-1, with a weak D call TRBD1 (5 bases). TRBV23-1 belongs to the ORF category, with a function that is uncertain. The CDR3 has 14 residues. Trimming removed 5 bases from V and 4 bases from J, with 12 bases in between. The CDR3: CASSKMTEYNEQFF. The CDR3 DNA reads TGCGCCAGCAGTAAAATGACAGAATACAATGAGCAGTTCTTC.

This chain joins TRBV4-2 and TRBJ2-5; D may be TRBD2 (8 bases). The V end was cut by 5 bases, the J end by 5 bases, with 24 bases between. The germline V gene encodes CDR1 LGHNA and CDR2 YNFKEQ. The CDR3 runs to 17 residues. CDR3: CASSLLGGLAGGETQYF. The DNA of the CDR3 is TGTGCCAGCAGCTTGTTAGGCGGACTAGCAGGGGGGGAGACCCAGTACTTC.

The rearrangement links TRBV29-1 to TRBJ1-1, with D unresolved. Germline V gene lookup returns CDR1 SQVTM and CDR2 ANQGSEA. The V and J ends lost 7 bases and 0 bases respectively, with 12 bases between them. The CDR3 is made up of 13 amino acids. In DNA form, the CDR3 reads TGCAGCGCCGGTTTGCGAGTGAACACTGAAGCTTTCTTT. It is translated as CSAGLRVNTEAFF.

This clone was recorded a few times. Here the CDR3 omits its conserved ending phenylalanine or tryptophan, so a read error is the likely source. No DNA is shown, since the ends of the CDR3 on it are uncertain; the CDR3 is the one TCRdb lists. CDR3 loop: CASSLPGQGRTFLAL. This rearrangement joins TRBV7-9 to TRBJ2-7; TRBD1 is the table's D call and was not checked against the DNA. The germline gives CDR1 SEHNR, CDR2 FQNEAQ (reference sequence). The CDR3 totals 15 residues, both ends included.

The chain's CDR3 is CASRTASSYNSPLHF. Here the CDR3 DNA reads TGTGCCAGCAGGACCGCGAGCTCCTATAATTCACCCCTCCACTTT. The rearrangement links TRBV2 to TRBJ1-6, with no clear D. The CDR3 runs to 15 residues. The V gene lost 6 bases and the J gene lost 0 bases, with 9 bases spanning the gap. Germline V CDR1 and CDR2: SNHLY, FYNNEI.

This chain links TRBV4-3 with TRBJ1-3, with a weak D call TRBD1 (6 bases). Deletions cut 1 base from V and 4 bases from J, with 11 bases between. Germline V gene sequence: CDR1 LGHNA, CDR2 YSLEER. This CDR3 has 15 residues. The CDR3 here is CASSQVGGAGNTIYF. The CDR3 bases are TGCGCCAGCAGCCAAGTTGGGGGGGCCGGAAACACCATATATTTT.

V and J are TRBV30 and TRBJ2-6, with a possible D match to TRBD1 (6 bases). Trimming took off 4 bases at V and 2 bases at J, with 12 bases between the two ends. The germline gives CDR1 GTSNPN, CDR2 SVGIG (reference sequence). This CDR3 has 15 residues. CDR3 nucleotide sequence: TGTGCCTGGACTCCACGGACAGCTGGGGCCAACGTCCTGACTTTC. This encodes CAWTPRTAGANVLTF.

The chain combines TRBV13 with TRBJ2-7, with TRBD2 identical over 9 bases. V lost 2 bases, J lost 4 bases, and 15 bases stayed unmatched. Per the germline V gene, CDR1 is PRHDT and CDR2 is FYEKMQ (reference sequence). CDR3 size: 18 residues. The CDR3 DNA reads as TGTGCCAGCAGCTTATTTCCCCCTAGGCGGGGGGGCTCGTACGAGCAGTACTTC. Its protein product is CASSLFPPRRGGSYEQYF.

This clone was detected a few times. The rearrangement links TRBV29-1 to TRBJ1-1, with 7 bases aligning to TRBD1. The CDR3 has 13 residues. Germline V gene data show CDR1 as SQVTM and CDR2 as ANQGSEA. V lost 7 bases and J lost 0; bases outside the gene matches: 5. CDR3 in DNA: TGCAGCGCGACAGGGCTCGTGAACACTGAAGCTTTCTTT. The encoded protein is CSATGLVNTEAFF.

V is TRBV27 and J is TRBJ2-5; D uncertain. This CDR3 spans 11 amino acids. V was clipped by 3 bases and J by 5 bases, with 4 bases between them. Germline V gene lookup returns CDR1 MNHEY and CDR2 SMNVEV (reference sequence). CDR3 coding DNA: TGTGCCAGCAGTTTTATGGAGACCCAGTACTTC. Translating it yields CASSFMETQYF.

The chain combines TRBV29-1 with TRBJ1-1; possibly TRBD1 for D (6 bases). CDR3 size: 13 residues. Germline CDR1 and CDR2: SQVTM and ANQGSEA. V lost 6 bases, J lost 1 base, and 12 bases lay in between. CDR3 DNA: TGCAGCGTCTACAGGGATGCGAACACTGAAGCTTTCTTT. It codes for CSVYRDANTEAFF.

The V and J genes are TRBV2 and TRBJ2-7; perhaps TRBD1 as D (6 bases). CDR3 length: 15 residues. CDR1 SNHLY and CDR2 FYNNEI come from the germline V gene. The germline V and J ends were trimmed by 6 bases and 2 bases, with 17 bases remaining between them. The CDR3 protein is CASRETGYTTYEQYF. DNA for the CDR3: TGTGCCAGCAGGGAAACAGGGTATACAACCTACGAGCAGTACTTC.

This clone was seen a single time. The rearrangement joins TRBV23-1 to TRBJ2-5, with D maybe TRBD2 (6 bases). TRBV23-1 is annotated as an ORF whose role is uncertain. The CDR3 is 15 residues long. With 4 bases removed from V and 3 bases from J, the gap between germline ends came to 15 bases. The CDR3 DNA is TGCGCCAGCAGTCGGGAGGCAGCGGCCGAAGAGACCCAGTACTTC. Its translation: CASSREAAAEETQYF.

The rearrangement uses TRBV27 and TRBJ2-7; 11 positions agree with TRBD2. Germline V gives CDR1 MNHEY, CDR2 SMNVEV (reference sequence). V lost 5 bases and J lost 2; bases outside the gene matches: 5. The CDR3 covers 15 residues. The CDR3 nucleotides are TGTGCCAGCAGTCTGACTAGCGGGACCACCTACGAGCAGTACTTC. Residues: CASSLTSGTTYEQYF.

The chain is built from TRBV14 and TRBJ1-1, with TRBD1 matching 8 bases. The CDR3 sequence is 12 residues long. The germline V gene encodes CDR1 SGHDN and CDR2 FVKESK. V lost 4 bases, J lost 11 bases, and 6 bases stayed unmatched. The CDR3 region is CASSRDRLDAFF. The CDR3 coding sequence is TGTGCCAGCAGCCGGGACAGGCTGGATGCTTTCTTT.

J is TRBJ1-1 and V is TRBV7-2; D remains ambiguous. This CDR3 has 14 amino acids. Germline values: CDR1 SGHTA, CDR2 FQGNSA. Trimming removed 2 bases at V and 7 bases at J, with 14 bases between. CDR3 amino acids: CASSLRMTPHEAFF. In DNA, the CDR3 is TGTGCCAGCAGCTTAAGGATGACTCCCCATGAAGCTTTCTTT.

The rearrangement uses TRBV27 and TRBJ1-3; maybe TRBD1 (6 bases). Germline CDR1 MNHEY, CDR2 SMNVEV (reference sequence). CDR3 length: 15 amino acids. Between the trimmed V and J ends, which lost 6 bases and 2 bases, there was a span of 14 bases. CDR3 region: CASSQGGATGNTIYF. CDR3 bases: TGTGCCAGCAGCCAAGGGGGGGCAACTGGAAACACCATATATTTT.